Detailed here is one TCR beta chain. No antigen is known for it. Deep sequencing aimed at 1 in 200,000 to 1 in 1 million T cells' resolution. Libraries were prepared by immunoSEQ multiplex PCR; TCRdb keeps only in-frame clonotypes and omits some of them. Here the sample spans some 200,000 clones, over 65% being singletons. CDR3 length: 14 residues. V was shortened by 3 bases and J by 8 bases, with 16 bases between the two germline ends. Per germline, CDR1 SGHAT and CDR2 FQNNGV. This specimen belongs to a study of cytotoxic CD8 clonotypes in ibrutinib-treated CLL. The study's findings and limits: At the start, clonality exceeded age-matched healthy donors and followed circulating CD8+ T-cell counts. Timing of sampling differed between sustained-remission and progressing patients.

Specimen: PBMCs, collected after 12 months of ibrutinib treatment. This receptor was identified in a human donor with chronic lymphocytic leukemia. The V and J genes are TRBV11-2 and TRBJ1-2; D gene uncertain. CDR3 amino acids: CASSFYHRTGGYTF. The DNA of the CDR3 is TGTGCCAGCAGCTTCTATCACAGAACGGGGGGCTACACCTTC.